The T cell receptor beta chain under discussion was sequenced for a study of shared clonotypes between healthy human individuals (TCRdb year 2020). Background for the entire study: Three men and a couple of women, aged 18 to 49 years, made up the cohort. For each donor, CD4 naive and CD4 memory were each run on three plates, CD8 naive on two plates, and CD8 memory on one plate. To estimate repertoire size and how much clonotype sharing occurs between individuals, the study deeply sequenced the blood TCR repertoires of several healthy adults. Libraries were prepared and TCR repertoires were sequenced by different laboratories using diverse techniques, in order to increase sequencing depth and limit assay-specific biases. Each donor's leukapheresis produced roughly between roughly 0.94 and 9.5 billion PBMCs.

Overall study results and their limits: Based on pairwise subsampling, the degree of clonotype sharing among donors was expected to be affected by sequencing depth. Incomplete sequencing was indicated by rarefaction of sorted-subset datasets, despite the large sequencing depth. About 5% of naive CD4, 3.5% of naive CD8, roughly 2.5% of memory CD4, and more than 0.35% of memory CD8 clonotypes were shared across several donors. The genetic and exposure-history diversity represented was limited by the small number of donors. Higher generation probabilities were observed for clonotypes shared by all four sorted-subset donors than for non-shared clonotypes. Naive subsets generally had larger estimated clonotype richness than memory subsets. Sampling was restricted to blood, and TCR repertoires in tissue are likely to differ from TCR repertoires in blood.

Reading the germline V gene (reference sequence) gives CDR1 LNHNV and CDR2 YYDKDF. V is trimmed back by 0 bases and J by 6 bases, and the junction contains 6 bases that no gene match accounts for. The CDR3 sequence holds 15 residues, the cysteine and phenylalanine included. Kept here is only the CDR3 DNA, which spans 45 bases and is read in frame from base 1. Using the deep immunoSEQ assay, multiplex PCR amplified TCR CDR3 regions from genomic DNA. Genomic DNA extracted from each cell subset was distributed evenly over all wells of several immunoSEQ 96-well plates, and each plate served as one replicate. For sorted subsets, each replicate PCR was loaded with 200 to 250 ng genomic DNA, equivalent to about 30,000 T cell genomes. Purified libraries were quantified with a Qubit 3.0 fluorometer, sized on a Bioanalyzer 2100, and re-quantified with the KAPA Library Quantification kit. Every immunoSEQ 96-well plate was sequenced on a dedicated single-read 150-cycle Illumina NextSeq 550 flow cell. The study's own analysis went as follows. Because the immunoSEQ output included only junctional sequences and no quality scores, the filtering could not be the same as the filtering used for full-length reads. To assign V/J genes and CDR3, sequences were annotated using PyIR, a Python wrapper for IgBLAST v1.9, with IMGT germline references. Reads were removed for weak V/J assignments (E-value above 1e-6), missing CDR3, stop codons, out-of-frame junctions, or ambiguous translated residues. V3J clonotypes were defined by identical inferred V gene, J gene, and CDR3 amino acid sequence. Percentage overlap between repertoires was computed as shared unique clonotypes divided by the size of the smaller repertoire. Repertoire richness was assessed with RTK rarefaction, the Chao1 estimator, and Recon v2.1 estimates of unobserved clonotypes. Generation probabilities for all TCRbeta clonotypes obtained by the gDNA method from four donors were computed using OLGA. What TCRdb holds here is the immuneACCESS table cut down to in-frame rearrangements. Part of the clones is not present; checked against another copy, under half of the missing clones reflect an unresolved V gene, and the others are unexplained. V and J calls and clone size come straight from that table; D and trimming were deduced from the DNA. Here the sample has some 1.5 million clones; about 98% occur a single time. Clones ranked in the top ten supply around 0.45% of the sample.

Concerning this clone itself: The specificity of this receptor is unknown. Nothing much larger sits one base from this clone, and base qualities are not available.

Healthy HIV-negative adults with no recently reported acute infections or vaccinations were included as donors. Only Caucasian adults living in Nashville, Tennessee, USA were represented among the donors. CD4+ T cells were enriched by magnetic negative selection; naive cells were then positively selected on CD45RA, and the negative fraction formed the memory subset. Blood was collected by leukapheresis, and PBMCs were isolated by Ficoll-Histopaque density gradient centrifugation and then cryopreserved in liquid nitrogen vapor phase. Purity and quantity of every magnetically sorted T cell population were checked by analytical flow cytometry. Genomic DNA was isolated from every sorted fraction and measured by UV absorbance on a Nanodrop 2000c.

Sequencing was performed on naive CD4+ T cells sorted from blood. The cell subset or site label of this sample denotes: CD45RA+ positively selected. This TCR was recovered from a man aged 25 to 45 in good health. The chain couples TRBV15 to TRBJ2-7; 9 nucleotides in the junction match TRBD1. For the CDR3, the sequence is CATSRETQGAGEQYF. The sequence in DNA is TGTGCCACCAGCAGAGAAACACAGGGGGCCGGCGAGCAGTACTTC.